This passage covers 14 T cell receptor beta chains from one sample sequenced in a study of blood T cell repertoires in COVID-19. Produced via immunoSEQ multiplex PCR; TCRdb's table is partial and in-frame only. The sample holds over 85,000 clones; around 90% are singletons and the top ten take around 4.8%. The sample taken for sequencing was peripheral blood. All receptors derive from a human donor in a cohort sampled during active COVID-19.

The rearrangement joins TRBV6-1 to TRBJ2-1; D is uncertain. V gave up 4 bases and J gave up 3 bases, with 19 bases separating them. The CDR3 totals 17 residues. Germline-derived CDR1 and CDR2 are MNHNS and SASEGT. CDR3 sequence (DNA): TGTGCCAGCAGTGTTGGTGGAGCGAGGAGTTTCTACAATGAGCAGTTCTTC. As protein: CASSVGGARSFYNEQFF.

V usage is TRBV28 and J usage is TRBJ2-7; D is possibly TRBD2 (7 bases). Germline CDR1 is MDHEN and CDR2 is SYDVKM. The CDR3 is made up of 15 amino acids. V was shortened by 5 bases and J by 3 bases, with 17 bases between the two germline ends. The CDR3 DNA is TGTGCCAGCAGTCCTAGGGGGGGTTGGGGCTACGAGCAGTACTTC. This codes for CASSPRGGWGYEQYF.

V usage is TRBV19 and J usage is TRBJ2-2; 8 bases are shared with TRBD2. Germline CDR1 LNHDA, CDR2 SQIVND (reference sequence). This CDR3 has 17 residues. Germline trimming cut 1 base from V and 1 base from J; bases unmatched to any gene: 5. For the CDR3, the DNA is TGTGCCAGTAGTATAGTAGGGCTAGCGGGGAACACCGGGGAGCTGTTTTTT. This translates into CASSIVGLAGNTGELFF.

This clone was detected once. CDR3 amino acids: CASSYSRRTSGTYNEQFF. The CDR3 nucleotides are TGTGCCAGCAGTTACTCTCGACGGACTAGCGGAACCTACAATGAGCAGTTCTTC. The chain is built from TRBV6-2 or TRBV6-3 and TRBJ2-1; 10 positions agree with TRBD2. J gave up 2 bases and V 0 bases, and 7 bases lay outside the gene matches. Germline CDR1 MNHEY, CDR2 SVGEGT. The CDR3 length is 18 residues.

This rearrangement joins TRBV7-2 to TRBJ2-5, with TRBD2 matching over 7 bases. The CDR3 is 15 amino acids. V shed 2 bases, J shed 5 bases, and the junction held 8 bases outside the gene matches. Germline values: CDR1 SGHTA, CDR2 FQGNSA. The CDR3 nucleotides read TGTGCCAGCAGCTTAATGGCGGGAGACTGGGAGACCCAGTACTTC. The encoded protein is CASSLMAGDWETQYF.

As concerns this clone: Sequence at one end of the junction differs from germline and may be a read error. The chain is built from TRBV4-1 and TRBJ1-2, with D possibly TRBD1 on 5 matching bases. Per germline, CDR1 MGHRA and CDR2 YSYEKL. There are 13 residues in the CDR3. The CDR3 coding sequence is TGCGCCAGCAGTCAAGACAGTCTTTATGGCTACACCTTC. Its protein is CASSQDSLYGYTF.

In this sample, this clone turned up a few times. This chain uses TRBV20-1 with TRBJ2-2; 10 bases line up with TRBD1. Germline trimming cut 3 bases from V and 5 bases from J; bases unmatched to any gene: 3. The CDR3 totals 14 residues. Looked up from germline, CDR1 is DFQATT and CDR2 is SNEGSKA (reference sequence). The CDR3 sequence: CSASDRGRTGELFF. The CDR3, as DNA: TGCAGTGCTAGTGACAGGGGGCGGACCGGGGAGCTGTTTTTT.

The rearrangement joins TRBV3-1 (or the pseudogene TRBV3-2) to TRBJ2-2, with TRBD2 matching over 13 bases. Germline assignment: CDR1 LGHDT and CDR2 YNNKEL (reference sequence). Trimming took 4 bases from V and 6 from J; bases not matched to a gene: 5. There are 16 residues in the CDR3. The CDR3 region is CASSLGLAGVSGELFF. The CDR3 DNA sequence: TGTGCCAGCAGCCTTGGACTAGCGGGAGTATCCGGGGAGCTGTTTTTT.

CDR3 amino acids: CASSLGVQAGANVLTF. CDR3 nucleotides: TGTGCCAGCAGCTTAGGCGTACAGGCCGGGGCCAACGTCCTGACTTTC. This chain links TRBV7-2 with TRBJ2-6; perhaps TRBD1 as D (5 bases). The CDR3 covers 16 residues. Germline CDR1 SGHTA, CDR2 FQGNSA. Trimming took off 1 base at V and 4 bases at J, with 11 bases between the two ends.

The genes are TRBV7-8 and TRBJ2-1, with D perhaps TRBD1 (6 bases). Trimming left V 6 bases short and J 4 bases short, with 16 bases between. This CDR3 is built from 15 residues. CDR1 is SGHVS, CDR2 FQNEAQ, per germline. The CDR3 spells CASRGALSGYNEQFF. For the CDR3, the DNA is TGTGCCAGCAGGGGGGCATTGTCGGGGTACAATGAGCAGTTCTTC.

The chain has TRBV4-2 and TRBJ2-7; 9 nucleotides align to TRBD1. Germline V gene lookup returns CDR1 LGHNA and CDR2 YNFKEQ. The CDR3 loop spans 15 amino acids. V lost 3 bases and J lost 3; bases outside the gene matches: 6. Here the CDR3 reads CASSQNRGPNYEQYF. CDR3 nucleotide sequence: TGTGCCAGCAGCCAGAACAGGGGGCCTAACTACGAGCAGTACTTC.

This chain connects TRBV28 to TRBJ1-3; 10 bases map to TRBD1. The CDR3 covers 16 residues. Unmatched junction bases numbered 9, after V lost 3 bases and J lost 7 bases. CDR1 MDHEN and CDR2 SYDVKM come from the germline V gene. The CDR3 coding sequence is TGTGCCAGCAGTTTTCTTGGGACAGGGGAAAGGAACACCATATATTTT. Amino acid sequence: CASSFLGTGERNTIYF.

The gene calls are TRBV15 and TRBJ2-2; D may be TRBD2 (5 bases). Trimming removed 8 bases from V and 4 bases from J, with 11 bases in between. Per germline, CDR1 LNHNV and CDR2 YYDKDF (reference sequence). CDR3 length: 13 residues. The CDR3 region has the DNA TGTGCCACCGGCGGGTCTTTCACCGGGGAGCTGTTTTTT. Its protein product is CATGGSFTGELFF. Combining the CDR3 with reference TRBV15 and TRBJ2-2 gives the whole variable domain DAMVIQNPRYQVTQFGKPVTLSCSQTLNHNVMYWYQQKSSQAPKLLFHYYDKDFNNEADTPDNFQSRRPNTSFCFLDIRSPGLGDTAMYLCATGGSFTGELFFGEGSRLTVL.

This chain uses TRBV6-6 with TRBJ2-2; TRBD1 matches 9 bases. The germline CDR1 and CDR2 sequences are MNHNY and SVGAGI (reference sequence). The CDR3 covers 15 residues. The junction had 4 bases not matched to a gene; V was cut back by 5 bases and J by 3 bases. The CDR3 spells CASSHRGRDTGELFF. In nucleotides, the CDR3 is TGTGCCAGCAGTCACAGGGGGCGGGACACCGGGGAGCTGTTTTTT.